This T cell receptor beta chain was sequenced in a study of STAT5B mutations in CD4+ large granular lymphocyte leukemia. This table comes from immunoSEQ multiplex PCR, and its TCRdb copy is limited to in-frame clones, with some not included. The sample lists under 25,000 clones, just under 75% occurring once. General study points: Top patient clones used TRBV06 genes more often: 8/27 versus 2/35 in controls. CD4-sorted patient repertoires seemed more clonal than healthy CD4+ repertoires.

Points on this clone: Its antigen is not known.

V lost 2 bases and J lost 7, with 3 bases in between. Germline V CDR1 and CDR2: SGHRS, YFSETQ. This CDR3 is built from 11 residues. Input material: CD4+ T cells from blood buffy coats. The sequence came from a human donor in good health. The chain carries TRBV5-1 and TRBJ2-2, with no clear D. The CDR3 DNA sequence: TGCGCCAGCAGCTTAGACGGGGAGCTGTTTTTT. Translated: CASSLDGELFF.